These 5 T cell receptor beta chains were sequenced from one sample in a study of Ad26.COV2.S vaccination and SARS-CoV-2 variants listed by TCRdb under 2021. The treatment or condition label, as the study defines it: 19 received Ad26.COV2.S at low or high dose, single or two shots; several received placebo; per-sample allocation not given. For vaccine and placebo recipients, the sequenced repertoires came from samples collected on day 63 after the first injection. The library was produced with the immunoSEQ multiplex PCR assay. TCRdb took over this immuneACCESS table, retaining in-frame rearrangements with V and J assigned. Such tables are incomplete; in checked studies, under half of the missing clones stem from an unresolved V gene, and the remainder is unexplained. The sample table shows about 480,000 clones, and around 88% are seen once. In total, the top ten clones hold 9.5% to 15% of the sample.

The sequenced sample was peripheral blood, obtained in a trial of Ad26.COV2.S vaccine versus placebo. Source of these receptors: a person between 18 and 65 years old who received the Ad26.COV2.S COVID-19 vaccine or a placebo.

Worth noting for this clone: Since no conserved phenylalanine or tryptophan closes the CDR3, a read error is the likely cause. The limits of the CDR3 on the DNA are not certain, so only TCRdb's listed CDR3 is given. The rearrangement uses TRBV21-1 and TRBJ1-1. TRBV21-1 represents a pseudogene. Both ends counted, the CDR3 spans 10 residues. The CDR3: CASRKPPGLG.

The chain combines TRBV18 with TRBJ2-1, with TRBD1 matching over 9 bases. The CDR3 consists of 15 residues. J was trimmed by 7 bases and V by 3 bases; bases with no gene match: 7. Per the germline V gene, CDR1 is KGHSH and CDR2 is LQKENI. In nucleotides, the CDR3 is TGTGCCAGCTCACCTGGGGACAGGGTTGTGAATGAGCAGTTCTTC. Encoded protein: CASSPGDRVVNEQFF. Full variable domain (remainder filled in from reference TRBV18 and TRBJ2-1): NAGVMQNPRHLVRRRGQEARLRCSPMKGHSHVYWYRQLPEEGLKFMVYLQKENIIDESGMPKERFSAEFPKEGPSILRIQQVVRGDSAAYFCASSPGDRVVNEQFFGPGTRLTVL.

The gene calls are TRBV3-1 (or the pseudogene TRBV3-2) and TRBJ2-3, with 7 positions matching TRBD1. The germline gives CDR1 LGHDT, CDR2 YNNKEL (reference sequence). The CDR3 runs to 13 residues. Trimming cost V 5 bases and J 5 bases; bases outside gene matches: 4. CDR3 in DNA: TGTGCCAGCAGCTTGACAGGGAGAGATACGCAGTATTTT. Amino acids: CASSLTGRDTQYF.

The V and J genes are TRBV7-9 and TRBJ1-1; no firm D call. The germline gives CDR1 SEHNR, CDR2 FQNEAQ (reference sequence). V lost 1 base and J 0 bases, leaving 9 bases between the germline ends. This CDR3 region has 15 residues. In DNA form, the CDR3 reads TGTGCCAGCAGCTTAGGAGGCAGGCTGAACACTGAAGCTTTCTTT. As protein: CASSLGGRLNTEAFF.

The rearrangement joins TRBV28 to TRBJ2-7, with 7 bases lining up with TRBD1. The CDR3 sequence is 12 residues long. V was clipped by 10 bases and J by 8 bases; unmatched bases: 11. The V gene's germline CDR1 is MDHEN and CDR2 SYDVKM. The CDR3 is CATRTGVTKQYF. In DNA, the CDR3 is TGTGCCACAAGAACAGGGGTCACCAAGCAGTACTTC.